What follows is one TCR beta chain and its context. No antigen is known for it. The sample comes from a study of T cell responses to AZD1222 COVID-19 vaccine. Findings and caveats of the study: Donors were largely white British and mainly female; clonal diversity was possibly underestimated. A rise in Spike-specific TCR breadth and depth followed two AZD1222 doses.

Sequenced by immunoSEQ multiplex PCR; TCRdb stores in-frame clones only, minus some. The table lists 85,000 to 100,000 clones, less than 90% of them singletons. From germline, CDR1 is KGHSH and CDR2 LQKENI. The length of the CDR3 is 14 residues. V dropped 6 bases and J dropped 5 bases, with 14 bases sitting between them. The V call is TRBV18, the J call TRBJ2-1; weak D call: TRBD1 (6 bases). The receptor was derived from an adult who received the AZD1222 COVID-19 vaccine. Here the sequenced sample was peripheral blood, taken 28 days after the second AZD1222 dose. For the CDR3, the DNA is TGTGCCAGCTCCCCAGACAGGACAAACAATGAGCAGTTCTTC. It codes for CASSPDRTNNEQFF.